This T cell receptor beta chain was recorded in a study of blood T cell repertoires in COVID-19. Overall study context: The analysed material was cDNA or gDNA that came from T cells, B-cell-depleted T cells, or PBMCs.

This CDR3 is built from 17 residues. Germline lookup yields CDR1 LNHDA and CDR2 SQIVND (reference sequence). J lost 0 bases, V lost 5 bases, and 11 bases had no gene match. Only in-frame clones appear in the TCRdb table, and some are missing; sequencing was by immunoSEQ multiplex PCR. The sample shows about 55,000 clones, approximately 90% of them seen only once. The sequenced sample consisted of peripheral blood. The clonotype originates from a man in his 70s with acute or convalescent COVID-19. V and J are TRBV19 and TRBJ1-2, with 8 bases lining up with TRBD1. The CDR3: CASSVPGQALANYGYTF. The CDR3 DNA reads as TGTGCCAGTAGTGTTCCGGGACAGGCGTTAGCTAACTATGGCTACACCTTC.